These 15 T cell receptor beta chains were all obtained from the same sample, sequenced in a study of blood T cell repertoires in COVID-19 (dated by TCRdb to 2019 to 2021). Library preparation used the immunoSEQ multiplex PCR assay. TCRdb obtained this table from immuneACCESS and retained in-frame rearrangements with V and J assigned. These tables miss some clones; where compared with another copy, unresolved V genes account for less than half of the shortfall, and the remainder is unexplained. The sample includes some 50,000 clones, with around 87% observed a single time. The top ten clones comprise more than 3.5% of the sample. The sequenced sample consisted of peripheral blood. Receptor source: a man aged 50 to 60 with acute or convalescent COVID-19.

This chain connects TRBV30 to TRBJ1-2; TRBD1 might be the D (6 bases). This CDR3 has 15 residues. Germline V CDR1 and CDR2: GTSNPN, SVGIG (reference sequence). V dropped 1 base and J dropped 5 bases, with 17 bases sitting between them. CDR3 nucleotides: TGTGCCTGGAGTGCTCAGGTTGGCAGGGGATATGGCTACACCTTC. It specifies CAWSAQVGRGYGYTF.

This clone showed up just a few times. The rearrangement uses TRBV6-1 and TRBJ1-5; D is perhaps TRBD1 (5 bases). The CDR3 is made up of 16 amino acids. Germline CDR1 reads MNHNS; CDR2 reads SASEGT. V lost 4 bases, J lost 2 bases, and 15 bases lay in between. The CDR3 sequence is CASSGGWGGGNQPQHF. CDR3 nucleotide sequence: TGTGCCAGCAGTGGGGGCTGGGGGGGTGGCAATCAGCCCCAGCATTTT.

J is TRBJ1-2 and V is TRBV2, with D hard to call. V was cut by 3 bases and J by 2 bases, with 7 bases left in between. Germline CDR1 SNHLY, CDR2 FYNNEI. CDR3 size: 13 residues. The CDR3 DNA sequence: TGTGCCAGCAGTGACCCGGGAAACTATGGCTACACCTTC. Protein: CASSDPGNYGYTF.

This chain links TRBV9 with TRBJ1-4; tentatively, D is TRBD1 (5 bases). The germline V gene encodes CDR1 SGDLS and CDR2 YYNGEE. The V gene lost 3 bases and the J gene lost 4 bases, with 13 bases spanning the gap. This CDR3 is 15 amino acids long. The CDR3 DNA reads TGTGCCAGCAGCGGACGACAGTGGGATAATGAAAAACTGTTTTTT. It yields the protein CASSGRQWDNEKLFF.

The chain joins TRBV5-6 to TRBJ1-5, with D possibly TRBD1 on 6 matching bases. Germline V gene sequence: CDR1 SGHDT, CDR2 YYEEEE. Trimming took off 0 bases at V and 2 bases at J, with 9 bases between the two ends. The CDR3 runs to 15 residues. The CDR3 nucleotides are TGTGCCAGCAGCTTGGAGGCAGGGGGCAATCAGCCCCAGCATTTT. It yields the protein CASSLEAGGNQPQHF. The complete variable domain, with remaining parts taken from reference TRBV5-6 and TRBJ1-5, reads DAGVTQSPTHLIKTRGQQVTLRCSPKSGHDTVSWYQQALGQGPQFIFQYYEEEERQRGNFPDRFSGHQFPNYSSELNVNALLLGDSALYLCASSLEAGGNQPQHFGDGTRLSIL.

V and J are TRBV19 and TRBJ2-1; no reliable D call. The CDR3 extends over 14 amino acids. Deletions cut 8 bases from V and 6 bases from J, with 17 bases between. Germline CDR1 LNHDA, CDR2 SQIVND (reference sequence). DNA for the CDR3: TGTGCCAGTGATCTAGGTGGATCGGTCAATGAGCAGTTCTTC. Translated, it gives CASDLGGSVNEQFF.

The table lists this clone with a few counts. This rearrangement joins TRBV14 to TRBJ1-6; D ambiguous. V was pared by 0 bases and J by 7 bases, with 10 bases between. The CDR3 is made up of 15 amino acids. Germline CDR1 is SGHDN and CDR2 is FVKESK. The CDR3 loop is CASSQDGIWNSPLHF. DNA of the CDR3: TGTGCCAGCAGCCAAGACGGGATATGGAATTCACCCCTCCACTTT.

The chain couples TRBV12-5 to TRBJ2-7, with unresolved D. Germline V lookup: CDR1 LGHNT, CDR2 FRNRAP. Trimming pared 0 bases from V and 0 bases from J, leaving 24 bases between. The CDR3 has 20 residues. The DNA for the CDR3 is TGTGCTAGTGGTTTGGTACCCACAGTCTCAGTAAGAAGATTCTCCTACGAGCAGTACTTC. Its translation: CASGLVPTVSVRRFSYEQYF. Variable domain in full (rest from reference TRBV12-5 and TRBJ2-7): DARVTQTPRHKVTEMGQEVTMRCQPILGHNTVFWYRQTMMQGLELLAYFRNRAPLDDSGMPKDRFSAEMPDATLATLKIQPSEPRDSAVYFCASGLVPTVSVRRFSYEQYFGPGTRLTVT.

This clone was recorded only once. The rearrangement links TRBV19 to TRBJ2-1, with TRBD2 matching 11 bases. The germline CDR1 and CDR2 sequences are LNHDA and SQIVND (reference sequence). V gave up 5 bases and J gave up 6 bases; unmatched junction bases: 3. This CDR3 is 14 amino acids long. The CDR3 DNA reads TGTGCCAGTAGTGGTAGCGGGGGGGCCAATGAGCAGTTCTTC. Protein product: CASSGSGGANEQFF.

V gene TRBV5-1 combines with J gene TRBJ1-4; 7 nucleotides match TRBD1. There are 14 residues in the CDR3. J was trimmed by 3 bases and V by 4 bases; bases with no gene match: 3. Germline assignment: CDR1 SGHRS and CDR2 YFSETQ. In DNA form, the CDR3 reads TGCGCCAGCAGCCGGACAGGCCCTAATGAAAAACTGTTTTTT. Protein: CASSRTGPNEKLFF.

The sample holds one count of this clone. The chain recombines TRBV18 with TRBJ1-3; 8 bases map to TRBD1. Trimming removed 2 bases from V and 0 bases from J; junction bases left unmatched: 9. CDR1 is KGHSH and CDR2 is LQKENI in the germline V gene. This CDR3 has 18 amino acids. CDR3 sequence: CASSPGGTGSSSGNTIYF. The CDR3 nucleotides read TGTGCCAGCTCACCAGGAGGGACAGGATCAAGCTCTGGAAACACCATATATTTT.

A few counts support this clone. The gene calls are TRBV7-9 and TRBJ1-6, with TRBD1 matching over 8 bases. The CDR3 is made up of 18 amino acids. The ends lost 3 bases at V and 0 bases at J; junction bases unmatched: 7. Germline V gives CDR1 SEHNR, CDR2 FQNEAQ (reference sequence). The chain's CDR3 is CASSFPRQGSSYNSPLHF. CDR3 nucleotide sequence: TGTGCCAGCAGCTTCCCCAGACAGGGGAGCTCCTATAATTCACCCCTCCACTTT.

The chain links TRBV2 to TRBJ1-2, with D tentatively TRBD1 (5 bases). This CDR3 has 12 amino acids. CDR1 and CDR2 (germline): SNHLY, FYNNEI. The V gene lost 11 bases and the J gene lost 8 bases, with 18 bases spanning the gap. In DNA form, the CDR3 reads TGTGCCCTAAGCCCGGGGGTACGGGGCTACACCTTC. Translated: CALSPGVRGYTF.

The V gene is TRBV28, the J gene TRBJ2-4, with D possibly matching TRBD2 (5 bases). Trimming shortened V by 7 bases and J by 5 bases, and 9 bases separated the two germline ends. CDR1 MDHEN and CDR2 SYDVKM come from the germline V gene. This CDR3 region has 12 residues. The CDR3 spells CASTTGENIQYF. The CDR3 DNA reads TGTGCCAGCACCACCGGGGAAAACATTCAGTACTTC. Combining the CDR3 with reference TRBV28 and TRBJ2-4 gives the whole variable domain DVKVTQSSRYLVKRTGEKVFLECVQDMDHENMFWYRQDPGLGLRLIYFSYDVKMKEKGDIPEGYSVSREKKERFSLILESASTNQTSMYLCASTTGENIQYFGAGTRLSVL.

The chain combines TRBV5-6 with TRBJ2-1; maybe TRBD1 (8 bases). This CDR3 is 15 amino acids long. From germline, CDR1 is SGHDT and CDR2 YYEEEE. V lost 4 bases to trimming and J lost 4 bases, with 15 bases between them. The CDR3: CASSVLQGGYNEQFF. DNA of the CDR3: TGTGCCAGCAGCGTGTTACAGGGGGGGTACAATGAGCAGTTCTTC.